This T cell receptor beta chain came from a study of blood T cell repertoires in COVID-19 (dated by TCRdb to about 2020). Regarding the study in general: Samples from collaborators originated in the United States, Italy and Spain and spanned both the acute and convalescent phases of COVID-19. The repertoires were made available in a free public database intended to serve as a resource for research on the immune response to SARS-CoV-2. Where available, HLA class I and class II types were obtained from metadata supplied by the sample provider rather than from assay-based typing. The samples were drawn from two sources: the first 160 participants of the ongoing ImmuneRACE study, and 1,000 to 1,500 subjects contributed by 6 global collaborators. The material from the prospective study consisted of cDNA or gDNA derived from T cells, B-cell-depleted T cells, or PBMCs. Deeply sampled blood TCRbeta repertoires from subjects exposed to, actively infected with, or recovered from COVID-19 were included in the dataset. The sample metadata nearly always contained a de-identified subject ID, COVID-19 status, age in years and sex. The research as a whole found: Clinical and demographic metadata were provided uncurated, with the amount varying by source and participant.

Samples from volunteer blood donors who had recovered from COVID-19 were contributed by a second Seattle source. Each collaborating institution followed its own protocols to collect whole blood in K2EDTA tubes. For TCRbeta analysis, collaborators shipped samples in one of three forms: frozen whole blood, isolated PBMCs, or DNA extracted from either of those sample types. The immunoSEQ Assay, a bias-controlled multiplex PCR, was used to amplify TCRbeta CDR3 regions from genomic DNA. Per the authors' processing: Within the assay, amplification of reference gene primers was used to estimate how many nucleated cells each sample contained. Sequence reads were collapsed and filtered to measure the absolute abundance of every unique TCRbeta CDR3 rearrangement. For each sample, productive Simpson clonality was calculated by taking the square root of Simpson's diversity index across productive rearrangements. This is the immuneACCESS table as TCRdb keeps it, with only in-frame sequences that have V and J called. A part of the clones is gone; compared with another copy, unresolved V genes explain less than half, and the rest is unexplained. The V and J calls and clone size were taken over from that table, and D and trimming were inferred from the DNA. This sample holds around 230,000 clones; approximately 80% were observed only once. Of the sample, under 2.5% falls within the top ten clones.

Of note for this clone: Which antigen it targets is not known. No base qualities exist here, and no much larger clone lies one base off it.

Here V drops 5 bases and J drops 5 bases, and the junction holds 10 bases not matched to any gene. CDR3 length: 16 amino acids, cysteine to phenylalanine. The retained sequence is limited to the CDR3, 48 bases, with the frame set at the first base. From the germline V gene, CDR1 is SGDLS and CDR2 is YYNGEE. This sequence uses TRBV9 and TRBJ2-2, with 9 bases in between that match TRBD1. This receptor was identified in a man aged 40-49 years who had recovered from COVID-19. Material: peripheral blood. The sequenced DNA is TGTGCCAGCAGAGGTTCCGGGACAGGGCGGACCGGGGAGCTGTTTTTT. Translated, this is CASRGSGTGRTGELFF.